The 17 T cell receptor beta chains below were found in one sample sequenced in a study of shared clonotypes between healthy human individuals. The protocol was immunoSEQ multiplex PCR, while the TCRdb copy is restricted to in-frame clones and leaves out a portion. Here the sample spans about 1 million clones, under 80% being singletons. Input material: memory CD4+ T cells sorted from blood. Subset defined: CD45RA-negative fraction. Receptors were obtained from a man between 18 and 29 years old in good health.

On this clone: The identical CDR3 is also encoded by other nucleotide sequences in the sample. The chain has TRBV5-1 and TRBJ2-2, with 10 bases aligning to TRBD2. Trimming at V came to 4 bases and at J to 1 base, leaving 1 base not matched to a gene. This CDR3 is 15 amino acids long. Germline V CDR1 and CDR2: SGHRS, YFSETQ. For the CDR3, the DNA is TGCGCCAGCAGCCCTAGCGGGGGGAACACCGGGGAGCTGTTTTTT. Amino acid sequence: CASSPSGGNTGELFF.

The V gene is TRBV10-3, the J gene TRBJ2-5; no clear D gene. V lost 0 bases, J lost 4 bases, and 6 bases lay in between. Germline lookup yields CDR1 ENHRY and CDR2 SYGVKD. CDR3 length: 13 residues. CDR3 DNA sequence: TGTGCCATCAGTGAGTCGGAGCCAGAGACCCAGTACTTC. This translates into CAISESEPETQYF.

This clone was recorded at least ten times. The chain is built from TRBV5-1 and TRBJ2-5, with 12 positions matching TRBD2. V gave up 4 bases and J gave up 4 bases; unmatched junction bases: 8. The germline CDR1 and CDR2 sequences are SGHRS and YFSETQ. The CDR3 runs to 16 residues. The CDR3 coding sequence is TGCGCCAGCAGCGCGGAGGCACTAGCGGGGGGAGAGACCCAGTACTTC. Translating it yields CASSAEALAGGETQYF.

This clone was seen a few times. This rearrangement joins TRBV7-2 to TRBJ1-6, with D tentatively TRBD1 (6 bases). This CDR3 is 13 amino acids long. Deletions cut 5 bases from V and 10 bases from J, with 12 bases between. The V gene's germline CDR1 is SGHTA and CDR2 FQGNSA. The CDR3 spells CASSPGHSSPLHF. CDR3 DNA: TGTGCCAGCAGCCCGGGACACTCCTCACCCCTCCACTTT.

This clone was observed once. The chain has TRBV7-3 and TRBJ2-3; 11 bases match TRBD2. With V trimmed by 5 bases and J by 1 base, 2 bases remained unmatched. The V gene's germline CDR1 is SGHTA and CDR2 FQGTGA. The CDR3 consists of 15 residues. CDR3 loop: CASSPLAGGTDTQYF. The CDR3 nucleotides read TGTGCCAGCAGCCCACTAGCGGGGGGCACAGATACGCAGTATTTT.

This rearrangement joins TRBV5-6 to TRBJ2-7; D might be TRBD2 (5 bases). This CDR3 region has 15 residues. CDR1 is SGHDT and CDR2 is YYEEEE in the germline V gene. V was shortened by 9 bases and J by 0 bases, with 19 bases between the two germline ends. The CDR3 coding sequence is TGTGCCAACTTACCCCTCGTAGCGAACTCCTACGAGCAGTACTTC. Translating gives CANLPLVANSYEQYF.

The chain carries TRBV19 and TRBJ2-2; D unresolved. Germline-derived CDR1 and CDR2 are LNHDA and SQIVND (reference sequence). The CDR3 extends over 14 amino acids. Trimming pared 7 bases from V and 5 bases from J, leaving 14 bases between. This CDR3 is CASNPGSGTGELFF. The CDR3 DNA is TGTGCCAGTAACCCAGGTTCAGGTACCGGGGAGCTGTTTTTT.

The rearrangement joins TRBV10-3 to TRBJ1-2; TRBD1 might be the D (5 bases). Germline loops: CDR1 ENHRY, CDR2 SYGVKD. Trimming took off 4 bases at V and 11 bases at J, with 17 bases between the two ends. The CDR3 totals 13 residues. CDR3 coding DNA: TGTGCCATCAGTGGGGGCCGAATTCATACTTACACCTTC. It encodes CAISGGRIHTYTF.

The rearrangement joins TRBV18 to TRBJ2-3; TRBD1 might be the D (5 bases). CDR1 and CDR2 (germline): KGHSH, LQKENI. V lost 8 bases and J 11 bases, leaving 20 bases between the germline ends. This CDR3 comprises 13 residues. The CDR3 region has the DNA TGTGCCAGCACGTTCGTTGGGGCCGAAGGGCAGTATTTT. It translates to CASTFVGAEGQYF. Full variable domain (remainder filled in from reference TRBV18 and TRBJ2-3): NAGVMQNPRHLVRRRGQEARLRCSPMKGHSHVYWYRQLPEEGLKFMVYLQKENIIDESGMPKERFSAEFPKEGPSILRIQQVVRGDSAAYFCASTFVGAEGQYFGPGTRLTVL.

The chain carries TRBV19 and TRBJ2-6, with D unresolved. CDR1 LNHDA and CDR2 SQIVND come from the germline V gene (reference sequence). This CDR3 spans 13 amino acids. With 5 bases removed from V and 0 bases from J, the gap between germline ends came to 2 bases. The CDR3 here is CASSLSGANVLTF. CDR3 sequence (DNA): TGTGCCAGTAGTCTCTCTGGGGCCAACGTCCTGACTTTC.

V gene TRBV2 combines with J gene TRBJ1-6; D not certain. V gave up 3 bases and J gave up 10 bases, with 4 bases separating them. The CDR3 has 11 amino acids. CDR1 is SNHLY, CDR2 FYNNEI, per germline. CDR3 nucleotides: TGTGCCAGCAGTGATGAGTCACCCCTCCACTTT. Its translation is CASSDESPLHF.

A few counts support this clone. The chain is built from TRBV5-1 and TRBJ2-2; 10 positions match TRBD2. Germline CDR1 is SGHRS and CDR2 is YFSETQ. J lost 4 bases, V lost 0 bases, and 3 bases had no gene match. This CDR3 is 16 amino acids long. CDR3: CASSLGTSGFTGELFF. DNA of the CDR3: TGCGCCAGCAGCTTGGGGACTAGCGGATTCACCGGGGAGCTGTTTTTT.

V usage is TRBV5-4 and J usage is TRBJ2-1, with 10 nucleotides matching TRBD2. The CDR3 contains 16 residues. Per the germline V gene, CDR1 is SGHNT and CDR2 is YYREEE (reference sequence). With 0 bases clipped from V and 9 bases from J, the junction kept 9 bases outside the gene matches. CDR3 DNA: TGTGCCAGCAGCTTGGCGGCTAGCGGGGGTTGGGGTGAGCAGTTCTTC. This codes for CASSLAASGGWGEQFF.

CDR3 region: CASRRELQPQHF. Here the CDR3 DNA reads TGTGCCAGCAGACGGGAACTTCAGCCCCAGCATTTT. The chain recombines TRBV28 with TRBJ1-5, with D hard to call. V was clipped by 6 bases and J by 6 bases, with 9 bases between them. Germline lookup yields CDR1 MDHEN and CDR2 SYDVKM. This CDR3 has 12 residues.

V gene TRBV5-1 combines with J gene TRBJ1-1; D remains unclear. CDR3 size: 12 residues. Looked up from germline, CDR1 is SGHRS and CDR2 is YFSETQ. The germline V and J ends were trimmed by 7 bases and 8 bases, with 15 bases remaining between them. The CDR3 region is CASSPGSREAFF. The DNA for the CDR3 is TGCGCCAGCTCACCGGGGTCTAGGGAAGCTTTCTTT.

This sequence joins TRBV23-1 and TRBJ2-1; D gene uncertain. Being an ORF, TRBV23-1 has a function that is uncertain. CDR3 length: 13 amino acids. V lost 4 bases and J 8 bases, leaving 12 bases between the germline ends. The CDR3 spells CASSPGRNDEQFF. In nucleotides, the CDR3 is TGCGCCAGCAGTCCCGGACGGAACGATGAGCAGTTCTTC.

This clone was seen only a few times. The V gene is TRBV2, the J gene TRBJ2-3; the D gene could be TRBD1 or TRBD2 (5 bases each). This CDR3 is 16 amino acids long. The V gene lost 7 bases and the J gene lost 0 bases, with 17 bases spanning the gap. Germline values: CDR1 SNHLY, CDR2 FYNNEI. The CDR3 protein is CASTEGQGASTDTQYF. As DNA, the CDR3 is TGTGCCAGCACCGAGGGGCAGGGAGCTAGCACAGATACGCAGTATTTT. Filled out from reference TRBV2 and TRBJ2-3, the complete variable domain reads EPEVTQTPSHQVTQMGQEVILRCVPISNHLYFYWYRQILGQKVEFLVSFYNNEISEKSEIFDDQFSVERPDGSNFTLKIRSTKLEDSAMYFCASTEGQGASTDTQYFGPGTRLTVL.